This TCR beta chain was identified in a study of blood T cell repertoires in COVID-19. Study-wide context: Sites in the United States, Italy and Spain provided acute and convalescent COVID-19 samples. Sources were T cells, B-cell-depleted T cells, or PBMCs; the material itself was cDNA or gDNA.

Authors' analysis steps: Estimation of nucleated cell counts relied on the amplification of reference gene primers. Measured with immunoSEQ multiplex PCR; TCRdb has only the in-frame clones, and not every one. The DNA was the basis for D and trimming; V, J and clone size are from that table. The sample yields 100,000 or so clones, 85% to 95% seen once. This CDR3 has 15 amino acids. Germline assignment: CDR1 MDHEN and CDR2 SYDVKM. Deletions cut 7 bases from V and 4 bases from J, with 16 bases between. This chain joins TRBV28 and TRBJ2-2; D gene unclear. The sample comprised peripheral blood. This clonotype was obtained from a man between 45 and 60 years old with active COVID-19. CDR3 in amino acids: CASNQQRGLTGELFF. The CDR3 nucleotides are TGTGCCAGCAACCAGCAGAGAGGCCTCACCGGGGAGCTGTTTTTT.